These 31 T cell receptor beta chains were sequenced from one sample in a study of blood T cell repertoires in COVID-19. TCRdb keeps only in-frame clones here, not all; method: immunoSEQ multiplex PCR. The top ten clones hold less than 9.5% of a sample with about 66,000 clones, about nine tenths of them seen once. Sequenced input: peripheral blood. Every receptor here comes from a human donor in a cohort sampled during active COVID-19.

The genes are TRBV6-2 or TRBV6-3 and TRBJ2-7; 11 nucleotides agree with TRBD2. CDR3 length equals 16 residues. Germline assignment: CDR1 MNHEY and CDR2 SVGEGT. Trimming took 5 bases from V and 3 from J; bases not matched to a gene: 9. The CDR3 DNA sequence: TGTGCCAGCAGTACCCCGGTAGCGGGGGGGTACTACGAGCAGTACTTC. This translates into CASSTPVAGGYYEQYF.

This chain uses TRBV21-1 with TRBJ2-1; TRBD1 reflects the table's D call only, with no check against the DNA. TRBV21-1 is described as a pseudogene. The CDR3 length is 14 residues. CDR3 in amino acids: CASSKARQRNEQFF. The CDR3 DNA follows: TGTGCCAGCAGCAAAGCCAGGCAACGCAATGAGCAGTTCTTC.

The chain has TRBV5-1 and TRBJ2-1; 13 positions match TRBD2. Trimming took 7 bases from V and 9 from J; bases not matched to a gene: 10. Germline V gives CDR1 SGHRS, CDR2 YFSETQ. CDR3 length equals 15 residues. CDR3 sequence reads: CASSTRLAGGSEQFF. The CDR3 DNA is TGCGCCAGCTCTACCCGACTAGCGGGAGGATCTGAGCAGTTCTTC.

The genes are TRBV4-1 and TRBJ1-4; 11 nucleotides line up with TRBD1. Trimming took 1 base from V and 5 from J; bases not matched to a gene: 3. From germline, CDR1 is MGHRA and CDR2 YSYEKL. The CDR3 totals 16 residues. CDR3: CASSQGGDRGNEKLFF. The CDR3 DNA reads TGCGCCAGCAGCCAAGGGGGGGACAGGGGGAATGAAAAACTGTTTTTT.

The CDR3, as DNA: TGCGCCAGCAGCTTAAACCTGGGACTAGCGGGAGGAGATACGCAGTATTTT. Translation gives CASSLNLGLAGGDTQYF. J is TRBJ2-3 and V is TRBV5-1; 15 bases are a match to TRBD2. Unmatched junction bases numbered 6, after V lost 2 bases and J lost 5 bases. The CDR3 sequence is 17 residues long. Per the germline V gene, CDR1 is SGHRS and CDR2 is YFSETQ.

The chain combines TRBV5-6 with TRBJ1-4; D is uncertain. Trimming cost V 0 bases and J 7 bases, with 4 bases left between them. Germline V gives CDR1 SGHDT, CDR2 YYEEEE. This CDR3 spans 12 amino acids. CDR3 DNA: TGTGCCAGCAGCTTGGTTAGTGAAAAACTGTTTTTT. This encodes CASSLVSEKLFF.

The CDR3 is CASSHIAGSSYNEQFF. The CDR3 DNA reads as TGTGCCAGCAGCCACATAGCGGGGAGCTCCTACAATGAGCAGTTCTTC. J is TRBJ2-1 and V is TRBV3-1 (or the pseudogene TRBV3-2); 8 nucleotides agree with TRBD2. This CDR3 is 16 amino acids long. V lost 3 bases, J lost 0 bases, and 4 bases stayed unmatched. Germline assignment: CDR1 LGHDT and CDR2 YNNKEL (reference sequence).

The V call is TRBV14, the J call TRBJ1-2, with TRBD1 as a possible D gene (5 bases). V was cut by 0 bases and J by 4 bases, with 12 bases left in between. The CDR3 is made up of 15 amino acids. Germline-derived CDR1 and CDR2 are SGHDN and FVKESK. The CDR3 loop reads CASSQDSTGVYGYTF. The DNA of the CDR3 is TGTGCCAGCAGCCAAGATTCGACGGGGGTCTATGGCTACACCTTC.

This chain connects TRBV24-1 to TRBJ2-1; D is unresolved. CDR3 length: 16 amino acids. V dropped 3 bases and J dropped 7 bases, with 18 bases sitting between them. Germline V lookup: CDR1 KGHDR, CDR2 SFDVKD. The CDR3 sequence is CATSDSLRQERNEQFF. The DNA for the CDR3 is TGTGCCACCAGTGATAGCCTCCGACAAGAAAGGAATGAGCAGTTCTTC.

This clone was seen once. The chain has TRBV4-3 and TRBJ2-1, with D possibly matching TRBD1 (5 bases). V was cut by 0 bases and J by 0 bases, with 9 bases left in between. There are 16 residues in the CDR3. The germline V gene has CDR1 LGHNA and CDR2 YSLEER. CDR3 sequence reads: CASSQETGHSYNEQFF. The CDR3 bases are TGCGCCAGCAGCCAAGAAACAGGTCACTCCTACAATGAGCAGTTCTTC.

V and J are TRBV6-5 and TRBJ2-4, with 8 bases that match TRBD1. The CDR3 totals 15 residues. Germline CDR1 MNHEY, CDR2 SVGAGI. Trimming removed 4 bases from V and 4 bases from J; junction bases left unmatched: 6. The CDR3 DNA sequence: TGTGCCAGCAGTTCGTTCGGGACAGGAAAAAACATTCAGTACTTC. It is translated as CASSSFGTGKNIQYF.

The V call is TRBV9, the J call TRBJ1-1; D not certain. Germline CDR1 reads SGDLS; CDR2 reads YYNGEE. The CDR3 has 15 residues. The V gene lost 3 bases and the J gene lost 4 bases, with 16 bases spanning the gap. In DNA, the CDR3 is TGTGCCAGCAGCGCCCAACCGGGGTCCAGCACTGAAGCTTTCTTT. It yields the protein CASSAQPGSSTEAFF.

The rearrangement uses TRBV5-4 and TRBJ2-1, with TRBD2 matching over 8 bases. CDR1 is SGHNT and CDR2 is YYREEE in the germline V gene (reference sequence). This CDR3 has 15 residues. The J segment lost 7 bases and the V segment lost 3 bases, leaving 9 bases of the junction unmatched. DNA for the CDR3: TGTGCCAGCAGCTACCCGGGAGGGCCTGTAAATGAGCAGTTCTTC. Translating gives CASSYPGGPVNEQFF. Combining the CDR3 with reference TRBV5-4 and TRBJ2-1 gives the whole variable domain ETGVTQSPTHLIKTRGQQVTLRCSSQSGHNTVSWYQQALGQGPQFIFQYYREEENGRGNFPPRFSGLQFPNYSSELNVNALELDDSALYLCASSYPGGPVNEQFFGPGTRLTVL.

The chain recombines TRBV6-5 with TRBJ2-1, with 8 bases lining up with TRBD2. V lost 2 bases and J lost 5; bases outside the gene matches: 5. This CDR3 is 15 amino acids long. The germline CDR1 and CDR2 sequences are MNHEY and SVGAGI. CDR3 DNA: TGTGCCAGCAGTTACCCCGGGACTAGGAACAATGAGCAGTTCTTC. This codes for CASSYPGTRNNEQFF.

CDR3 DNA sequence: TGCGCCAGCAGTTCGGCGGGGGTATCGACAGATACGCAGTATTTT. It codes for CASSSAGVSTDTQYF. The V and J genes are TRBV10-2 and TRBJ2-3; 7 bases map to TRBD2. After removal of 5 bases from V and 3 bases from J, the junction contained 8 bases not matched to a gene. This CDR3 spans 15 amino acids. The germline V gene encodes CDR1 WSHSY and CDR2 SAAADI.

The V and J genes are TRBV5-4 and TRBJ2-3; TRBD2 aligns across 14 bases. The ends lost 4 bases at V and 6 bases at J; junction bases unmatched: 7. The CDR3 is 16 amino acids. The V gene's germline CDR1 is SGHNT and CDR2 YYREEE (reference sequence). For the CDR3, the DNA is TGTGCCAGCAGCACCCCGACTAGCGGGGGGGCGGATACGCAGTATTTT. It is translated as CASSTPTSGGADTQYF.

This chain connects TRBV5-6 to TRBJ2-5, with D tentatively TRBD1 (6 bases). The germline CDR1 and CDR2 sequences are SGHDT and YYEEEE. The CDR3 is made up of 14 amino acids. V lost 1 base and J 3 bases, leaving 10 bases between the germline ends. The CDR3 protein is CASSLWAGEETQYF. As DNA, the CDR3 is TGTGCCAGCAGCTTGTGGGCAGGGGAAGAGACCCAGTACTTC.

This clone was seen just once. The V call is TRBV7-2, the J call TRBJ2-5, with 11 bases lining up with TRBD2. V shed 1 base, J shed 0 bases, and the junction held 4 bases outside the gene matches. Germline CDR1 reads SGHTA; CDR2 reads FQGNSA. CDR3 size: 17 residues. The CDR3 sequence is CASSLGLAGPYQETQYF. DNA of the CDR3: TGTGCCAGCAGCTTAGGACTAGCGGGGCCGTACCAAGAGACCCAGTACTTC.

The V and J genes are TRBV28 and TRBJ2-5; no clear D. The CDR3 runs 15 residues. Trimming removed 8 bases from V and 3 bases from J, with 19 bases in between. The V gene's germline CDR1 is MDHEN and CDR2 SYDVKM. The CDR3 loop reads CASSLTPYVKETQYF. CDR3 bases: TGTGCCAGCTCCCTAACCCCCTACGTTAAAGAGACCCAGTACTTC.

The rearrangement joins TRBV3-1 (or the pseudogene TRBV3-2) to TRBJ1-1; possibly TRBD1 for D (5 bases). The CDR3 runs 15 residues. Per the germline V gene, CDR1 is LGHDT and CDR2 is YNNKEL (reference sequence). The V and J ends lost 0 bases and 3 bases respectively, with 11 bases between them. CDR3 bases: TGTGCCAGCAGCCAAGATGGGGGGTTTTACACTGAAGCTTTCTTT. It translates to CASSQDGGFYTEAFF.

The chain links TRBV11-2 to TRBJ2-1; 7 nucleotides match TRBD2. The CDR3 has 15 residues. The V gene end was trimmed by 3 bases and the J gene end by 8 bases; junction bases not matched to a gene: 10. Germline V gene lookup returns CDR1 SGHAT and CDR2 FQNNGV. The CDR3 nucleotides read TGTGCCAGCAGCTTCGCGGGAGAAAGATTCCATGAGCAGTTCTTC. Protein product: CASSFAGERFHEQFF.

The chain recombines TRBV5-6 with TRBJ2-7, with D perhaps matching TRBD2 (5 bases). The V end was cut by 0 bases, the J end by 2 bases, with 12 bases between. The CDR3 is 15 residues long. Germline CDR1 and CDR2: SGHDT and YYEEEE. Here the CDR3 reads CASSLAPEEAYEQYF. CDR3 nucleotide sequence: TGTGCCAGCAGCTTGGCCCCGGAGGAAGCCTACGAGCAGTACTTC.

The gene calls are TRBV18 and TRBJ2-1; D perhaps matches TRBD1 (6 bases). The CDR3 spans 15 residues. CDR1 is KGHSH, CDR2 LQKENI, per germline. V was trimmed by 5 bases and J by 7 bases, leaving 18 bases between them. The DNA for the CDR3 is TGTGCCAGCTCAGAATACAGGGAGAAGTGGAATGAGCAGTTCTTC. Protein sequence: CASSEYREKWNEQFF.

This rearrangement joins TRBV5-1 to TRBJ1-2, with 10 bases aligning to TRBD1. V trimming: 2 bases; J trimming: 14 bases; junction bases outside the gene matches: 9. The germline V gene has CDR1 SGHRS and CDR2 YFSETQ. CDR3 length equals 13 residues. This chain's CDR3 is CASSLNRDRGRTF. The CDR3 nucleotides read TGCGCCAGCAGCTTAAACCGGGACAGGGGAAGAACCTTC.

V usage is TRBV19 and J usage is TRBJ2-7; 10 nucleotides agree with TRBD2. The junction had 7 bases not matched to a gene; V was cut back by 5 bases and J by 6 bases. The CDR3 runs to 14 residues. Germline-derived CDR1 and CDR2 are LNHDA and SQIVND (reference sequence). In DNA form, the CDR3 reads TGTGCCAGTAGTTTGACTAGCGGGTTCGCCGAGCAGTACTTC. Protein product: CASSLTSGFAEQYF.

V usage is TRBV5-4 and J usage is TRBJ2-7, with 14 bases identical to TRBD2. The CDR3 covers 17 residues. V was pared by 4 bases and J by 3 bases, with 9 bases of the junction left unmatched. CDR1 is SGHNT and CDR2 is YYREEE in the germline V gene (reference sequence). CDR3 in DNA: TGTGCCAGCAGCCCCGGGGGACTAGCGGGAGCTATCTACGAGCAGTACTTC. It yields the protein CASSPGGLAGAIYEQYF. Full variable domain (missing parts from reference TRBV5-4 and TRBJ2-7): ETGVTQSPTHLIKTRGQQVTLRCSSQSGHNTVSWYQQALGQGPQFIFQYYREEENGRGNFPPRFSGLQFPNYSSELNVNALELDDSALYLCASSPGGLAGAIYEQYFGPGTRLTVT.

This chain joins TRBV7-8 and TRBJ2-3, with TRBD2 identical over 11 bases. J was trimmed by 5 bases and V by 1 base; bases with no gene match: 14. The CDR3 contains 19 residues. The germline CDR1 and CDR2 sequences are SGHVS and FQNEAQ. CDR3 region: CASSLVGDPSGRYKDTQYF. The CDR3 DNA sequence: TGTGCCAGCAGCTTAGTGGGGGACCCTAGCGGGAGGTACAAAGATACGCAGTATTTT.

The rearrangement joins TRBV5-8 to TRBJ1-1; 7 bases are a match to TRBD1. This CDR3 spans 18 amino acids. From germline, CDR1 is SGHTS and CDR2 YDEGEE. Trimming took 0 bases from V and 0 from J; bases not matched to a gene: 11. DNA of the CDR3: TGTGCCAGCAGCTTGGGCTGGGGGGAACAGGGGATGAACACTGAAGCTTTCTTT. This sequence encodes CASSLGWGEQGMNTEAFF.

The gene calls are TRBV30 and TRBJ2-3, with 8 nucleotides matching TRBD1. The CDR3 is 13 residues long. Looked up from germline, CDR1 is GTSNPN and CDR2 is SVGIG (reference sequence). Germline trimming cut 5 bases from V and 4 bases from J; bases unmatched to any gene: 5. CDR3 sequence (DNA): TGTGCCTGGGGGACAGGTATTGCAGATACGCAGTATTTT. It yields the protein CAWGTGIADTQYF.

The CDR3 is CAISRESSYNSPLHF. The CDR3 DNA reads TGTGCCATCTCTCGGGAAAGCTCCTATAATTCACCCCTCCACTTT. The chain is built from TRBV10-3 and TRBJ1-6, with no clear D. Looked up from germline, CDR1 is ENHRY and CDR2 is SYGVKD. V dropped 8 bases and J dropped 0 bases, with 11 bases sitting between them. This CDR3 is built from 15 residues.

This clone was observed a few times. The V gene is TRBV3-1 (or the pseudogene TRBV3-2), the J gene TRBJ1-5; 8 bases fit TRBD1. V was pared by 3 bases and J by 8 bases, with 3 bases of the junction left unmatched. Per germline, CDR1 LGHDT and CDR2 YNNKEL (reference sequence). The CDR3 is 13 amino acids. The CDR3 loop reads CASSQQGAKPQHF. The CDR3 DNA is TGTGCCAGCAGCCAGCAGGGGGCAAAGCCCCAGCATTTT.